Listed below are T cell receptor beta chains from one sample, sequenced in a study of blood T cell repertoires in COVID-19. Assay: immunoSEQ multiplex PCR; the TCRdb copy retains only in-frame clones and omits some. This sample carries about 70,000 clones, roughly 86% of them seen once, and the ten largest clones take roughly an eighth. Sequenced sample: peripheral blood. These receptors all stem from a human donor in a cohort sampled during active COVID-19. CDR3s include the opening cysteine and the closing phenylalanine or tryptophan. The D gene is left open where the match is weak. Expanded clones get a size class; other rows say once, few or many, or leave the size out.

j_gene: TRBJ1-5
v_gene: TRBV15
abundance: -
d_gene: TRBD1
CDR3nt: TGTGCCACCAGCAGGAAGGACAGGGAACAGCCCCAGCATTTT
CDR3aa: CATSRKDREQPQHF

j_gene: TRBJ2-1
v_gene: TRBV3-1/TRBV3-2
abundance: -
d_gene: TRBD1
CDR3nt: TGTGCCAGCAGAAGAGGGACAGGCCCCTACAATGAGCAGTTCTTC
CDR3aa: CASRRGTGPYNEQFF

j_gene: TRBJ1-1
v_gene: TRBV5-4
abundance: -
d_gene: TRBD1
CDR3nt: TGTGCCAGCAGCTTGAAACAGGGGAGCGGTGGAACTGAAGCTTTCTTT
CDR3aa: CASSLKQGSGGTEAFF

j_gene: TRBJ1-2
v_gene: TRBV5-1
abundance: -
d_gene: TRBD1
CDR3nt: TGCGCCAGCAGCGTAGGACAGGGTGGCTACACCTTC
CDR3aa: CASSVGQGGYTF

j_gene: TRBJ2-1
v_gene: TRBV6-6
abundance: -
d_gene: TRBD2
CDR3nt: TGTGCCAGCAGTCTAAACTACGGGGGGGCCGGCTACAATGAGCAGTTCTTC
CDR3aa: CASSLNYGGAGYNEQFF

j_gene: TRBJ1-4
v_gene: TRBV2
abundance: -
d_gene: -
CDR3nt: TGTGCCAGCCTCAGGGATACTAATGAAAAACTGTTTTTT
CDR3aa: CASLRDTNEKLFF

j_gene: TRBJ2-2
v_gene: TRBV12-5
abundance: -
d_gene: -
CDR3nt: TGTGCTAGTGGTTCTAGCCCCACCGGGGAGCTGTTTTTT
CDR3aa: CASGSSPTGELFF

j_gene: TRBJ1-6
v_gene: TRBV5-6
abundance: -
d_gene: -
CDR3nt: TGTGCCAGCAGCTTCCCACCCTTCGACAGCAATAATTCACCCCTCCACTTT
CDR3aa: CASSFPPFDSNNSPLHF

j_gene: TRBJ2-3
v_gene: TRBV19
abundance: -
d_gene: -
CDR3nt: TGTGCCAGTAGTACCACCCGACAGGGAGGCTACACAGATACGCAGTATTTT
CDR3aa: CASSTTRQGGYTDTQYF

j_gene: TRBJ1-6
v_gene: TRBV4-2
abundance: -
d_gene: -
CDR3nt: TGTGCCAGCAGCCAAGCGGAGGGCGGGTCACCCCTCCACTTT
CDR3aa: CASSQAEGGSPLHF

j_gene: TRBJ2-7
v_gene: TRBV19
abundance: few
d_gene: -
CDR3nt: TGTGCATCAGGAGGCGCCTACTCCTACGAGCAGTACTTC
CDR3aa: CASGGAYSYEQYF

j_gene: TRBJ2-7
v_gene: TRBV5-1
abundance: -
d_gene: -
CDR3nt: TGCGCCAGCAGCTCGGGAGCTTCGGACGAGCAGTACTTC
CDR3aa: CASSSGASDEQYF

j_gene: TRBJ1-2
v_gene: TRBV30
abundance: -
d_gene: TRBD1
CDR3nt: TGTGCCTGGGCCCTTGGGACAGGGGGAGGTGATGGCTACACCTTC
CDR3aa: CAWALGTGGGDGYTF

j_gene: TRBJ1-2
v_gene: TRBV7-8
abundance: -
d_gene: -
CDR3nt: TGTGCCAGCAGCCCGCGAGGAATTGGCTACACCTTC
CDR3aa: CASSPRGIGYTF

j_gene: TRBJ1-1
v_gene: TRBV5-1
abundance: -
d_gene: TRBD1
CDR3nt: TGCGCCAGCAGCTTGGCCCTAACAGGGGAGGCTGAAGCTTTCTTT
CDR3aa: CASSLALTGEAEAFF

j_gene: TRBJ1-1
v_gene: TRBV28
abundance: -
d_gene: TRBD1
CDR3nt: TGTGCCAGCACACCGGGGGACAGGGTTAACCCTGAAGCTTTCTTT
CDR3aa: CASTPGDRVNPEAFF

j_gene: TRBJ1-1
v_gene: TRBV2
abundance: -
d_gene: TRBD1
CDR3nt: TGTGCCAGCACTGCGGACAGGGGGCATGGAGCTTTCTTT
CDR3aa: CASTADRGHGAFF

j_gene: TRBJ1-5
v_gene: TRBV30
abundance: -
d_gene: TRBD1
CDR3nt: TGTGCCTGGAGTGTAAGGGGGACAGGCAATCAGCCCCAGCATTTT
CDR3aa: CAWSVRGTGNQPQHF

j_gene: TRBJ1-2
v_gene: TRBV6-4
abundance: once
d_gene: -
CDR3nt: TGTGCCAGCAGTGACTCTAGTGTATCGGGTGGCTACACCTTC
CDR3aa: CASSDSSVSGGYTF

j_gene: TRBJ1-5
v_gene: TRBV5-8
abundance: -
d_gene: TRBD1
CDR3nt: TGTGCCAGCAGCTTGGGGGACAGCACCGATAGCAATCAGCCCCAGCATTTT
CDR3aa: CASSLGDSTDSNQPQHF

j_gene: TRBJ2-7
v_gene: TRBV27
abundance: -
d_gene: -
CDR3nt: TGTGCCAGCAGTTTATCGCGAGGTGGCTACGAGCAGTACTTC
CDR3aa: CASSLSRGGYEQYF

j_gene: TRBJ2-3
v_gene: TRBV7-2
abundance: -
d_gene: TRBD2
CDR3nt: TGTGCCAGCAGCCCAAGGCGAGCGGGGGGGCTGGATACGCAGTATTTT
CDR3aa: CASSPRRAGGLDTQYF

j_gene: TRBJ1-2
v_gene: TRBV24-1
abundance: -
d_gene: TRBD1
CDR3nt: TGTGCCACCAGTGATCCGGGACAGGGTACCTATGGCTACACCTTC
CDR3aa: CATSDPGQGTYGYTF

j_gene: TRBJ1-6
v_gene: TRBV30
abundance: -
d_gene: -
CDR3nt: TGTGCCTGGGACAGGACATATAATTCACCCCTCCACTTT
CDR3aa: CAWDRTYNSPLHF

j_gene: TRBJ2-6
v_gene: TRBV19
abundance: -
d_gene: -
CDR3nt: TGTGCCAGTACCCTCTCTGGGGCCAACGTCCTGACTTTC
CDR3aa: CASTLSGANVLTF

j_gene: TRBJ2-1
v_gene: TRBV9
abundance: -
d_gene: TRBD2
CDR3nt: TGTGCCAGCAGCGTAGCGGGGGGGTCCCCCTACAATGAGCAGTTCTTC
CDR3aa: CASSVAGGSPYNEQFF